This TCR beta chain was retrieved from a study of T cell responses to AZD1222 COVID-19 vaccine. This table comes from immunoSEQ multiplex PCR, and its TCRdb copy is limited to in-frame clones, with some not included. The repertoire consists of about 110,000 clones, with approximately 89% occurring once and the leading ten covering approximately 3.1%. V shed 3 bases and J shed 2 bases, with 8 bases lying between them. This CDR3 is 14 amino acids long. The V gene's germline CDR1 is SEHNR and CDR2 FQNEAQ (reference sequence). This sequence originates from an adult in good health. J is TRBJ1-5 and V is TRBV7-9, with unresolved D. This specimen consisted of peripheral blood, obtained on day 0 of MenACWY control vaccination. Here the CDR3 reads CASSFGKGNQPQHF. The CDR3 DNA reads TGTGCCAGCAGCTTTGGGAAGGGCAATCAGCCCCAGCATTTT. The complete variable domain, with remaining parts taken from reference TRBV7-9 and TRBJ1-5, reads DTGVSQNPRHKITKRGQNVTFRCDPISEHNRLYWYRQTLGQGPEFLTYFQNEAQLEKSRLLSDRFSAERPKGSFSTLEIQRTEQGDSAMYLCASSFGKGNQPQHFGDGTRLSIL.